The next 28 T cell receptor beta chains were all read from a single sample in a study of T cell responses to AZD1222 COVID-19 vaccine. Clones were sequenced by immunoSEQ multiplex PCR, and TCRdb holds only the in-frame ones, with some missing. The data contain about 110,000 clones, roughly 90% of them singletons. Sequencing was performed on peripheral blood, taken on day 0 of MenACWY control vaccination. The receptor set was obtained from an adult in good health.

J is TRBJ1-6 and V is TRBV7-2; D gene uncertain. V lost 7 bases, J lost 0 bases, and 13 bases lay in between. Germline-derived CDR1 and CDR2 are SGHTA and FQGNSA. The CDR3 runs to 16 residues. The CDR3 DNA is TGTGCCAGCACCCTGGTAACGGGCTCCTATAATTCACCCCTCCACTTT. It translates to CASTLVTGSYNSPLHF.

This clone was recorded at least ten times. CDR3 DNA: TGTGCCACCAGTGATACCGGGACTAGCGGGGGGTATTGGACCGGGGAGCTGTTTTTT. Its translation: CATSDTGTSGGYWTGELFF. This chain links TRBV24-1 with TRBJ2-2; 15 positions agree with TRBD2. J was trimmed by 5 bases and V by 3 bases; bases with no gene match: 9. Germline V lookup: CDR1 KGHDR, CDR2 SFDVKD. The CDR3 consists of 19 residues.

The chain employs TRBV4-3 and TRBJ1-3, with 9 bases identical to TRBD1. The J segment lost 6 bases and the V segment lost 3 bases, leaving 3 bases of the junction unmatched. The CDR3 runs to 14 residues. CDR1 LGHNA and CDR2 YSLEER come from the germline V gene. Written as DNA, the CDR3 is TGCGCCAGCAGCCAGGGACAGGGTCAAAACACCATATATTTT. The encoded protein is CASSQGQGQNTIYF.

V usage is TRBV7-8 and J usage is TRBJ1-2, with a possible D match to TRBD1 (6 bases). V was pared by 5 bases and J by 4 bases, with 20 bases between. This CDR3 has 16 residues. Looked up from germline, CDR1 is SGHVS and CDR2 is FQNEAQ. CDR3 DNA sequence: TGTGCCAGCAGCCTCACCTTGACAGGCTCTTCCTATGGCTACACCTTC. It yields the protein CASSLTLTGSSYGYTF.

The chain combines TRBV29-1 with TRBJ2-2, with TRBD2 as a possible D gene (5 bases). Trimming removed 4 bases at V and 4 bases at J, with 16 bases between. Per germline, CDR1 SQVTM and CDR2 ANQGSEA. The CDR3 is made up of 15 amino acids. The CDR3 spells CSVGPGDGVTGELFF. In DNA form, the CDR3 reads TGCAGCGTTGGACCGGGCGACGGGGTCACCGGGGAGCTGTTTTTT.

The genes are TRBV15 and TRBJ2-3; a weak D match, TRBD2 (5 bases). This CDR3 is 12 amino acids long. The germline CDR1 and CDR2 sequences are LNHNV and YYDKDF (reference sequence). V lost 6 bases and J lost 8, with 12 bases in between. CDR3 residues: CATSVSRGTQYF. The CDR3 DNA reads TGTGCCACCAGTGTGTCCCGGGGTACGCAGTATTTT.

This clone was observed a few times. This sequence joins TRBV27 and TRBJ2-7; TRBD2 matches 10 bases. The germline CDR1 and CDR2 sequences are MNHEY and SMNVEV (reference sequence). The CDR3 is 15 amino acids. Trimming at V came to 5 bases and at J to 4 bases, leaving 8 bases not matched to a gene. CDR3 nucleotide sequence: TGTGCCAGCAGTCGAAACGGACTAGCGGTTTACGAGCAGTACTTC. Residues: CASSRNGLAVYEQYF.

V and J are TRBV30 and TRBJ2-6, with D perhaps TRBD1 (6 bases). The CDR3 sequence is 14 residues long. V dropped 7 bases and J dropped 1 base, with 11 bases sitting between them. Germline assignment: CDR1 GTSNPN and CDR2 SVGIG (reference sequence). CDR3 protein: CAYLTGSGANVLTF. CDR3 nucleotides: TGTGCCTACCTAACAGGGTCTGGGGCCAACGTCCTGACTTTC.

J is TRBJ2-5 and V is TRBV11-3, with 9 bases lining up with TRBD1. Losses at the gene ends were 5 bases for V and 4 bases for J; bases not matched to a gene: 14. Germline CDR1 reads SGHNT; CDR2 reads YENEEA. The CDR3 runs to 17 residues. This CDR3 reads CASSARQGQGIGETQYF. In DNA, the CDR3 is TGTGCCAGCAGCGCGCGACAGGGACAGGGAATTGGAGAGACCCAGTACTTC.

The rearrangement joins TRBV7-9 to TRBJ2-1, with D tentatively TRBD2 (5 bases). Germline V CDR1 and CDR2: SEHNR, FQNEAQ (reference sequence). With 1 base removed from V and 9 bases from J, the gap between germline ends came to 13 bases. This CDR3 has 14 residues. CDR3 protein: CASSLGPLAGEQFF. The CDR3 coding sequence is TGTGCCAGCAGCTTAGGGCCCCTTGCGGGTGAGCAGTTCTTC.

The chain couples TRBV4-1 to TRBJ1-5; D may be TRBD1 (5 bases). The V and J ends lost 1 base and 0 bases respectively, with 10 bases between them. The germline V gene has CDR1 MGHRA and CDR2 YSYEKL. The CDR3 covers 16 residues. Written as DNA, the CDR3 is TGCGCCAGCAGCCAAGGGCGGGGGAATAGCAATCAGCCCCAGCATTTT. Residues: CASSQGRGNSNQPQHF.

The chain's CDR3 is CASSYSGGAGYNEQFF. CDR3 sequence (DNA): TGCGCCAGCAGCTATAGCGGGGGGGCCGGGTACAATGAGCAGTTCTTC. The chain is built from TRBV5-1 and TRBJ2-1, with 11 nucleotides matching TRBD2. The germline V gene has CDR1 SGHRS and CDR2 YFSETQ. The CDR3 extends over 16 amino acids. Germline trimming cut 3 bases from V and 4 bases from J; bases unmatched to any gene: 6.

The rearrangement uses TRBV5-1 and TRBJ1-5, with D unclear. The V gene's germline CDR1 is SGHRS and CDR2 YFSETQ. CDR3 length: 14 amino acids. V was cut by 0 bases and J by 5 bases, with 9 bases left in between. CDR3 sequence (DNA): TGCGCCAGCAGCTTGGAGTCCGGGCATCAGCCCCAGCATTTT. Its translation is CASSLESGHQPQHF.

This chain connects TRBV6-4 to TRBJ1-4; D gene uncertain. Germline V gene lookup returns CDR1 MRHNA and CDR2 SNTAGT. The CDR3 sequence is 16 residues long. The ends were cut back, 2 bases at V and 0 bases at J, with 10 bases in the middle. The CDR3 DNA reads TGTGCCAGCAGTGACCGGGAGGGAACAACTAATGAAAAACTGTTTTTT. It translates to CASSDREGTTNEKLFF.

This chain uses TRBV28 with TRBJ1-2; D unresolved. V was pared by 7 bases and J by 2 bases, with 8 bases between. CDR3 size: 12 residues. From germline, CDR1 is MDHEN and CDR2 SYDVKM. The CDR3 loop is CASTLDNYGYTF. As DNA, the CDR3 is TGTGCCAGCACGCTTGACAACTATGGCTACACCTTC.

This clone was observed a few times. The chain joins TRBV28 to TRBJ1-1; 7 nucleotides match TRBD1. Losses at the gene ends were 3 bases for V and 0 bases for J; bases not matched to a gene: 7. The CDR3 extends over 16 amino acids. Germline V gene lookup returns CDR1 MDHEN and CDR2 SYDVKM. The CDR3 sequence: CASSFPRQGLNTEAFF. CDR3 DNA: TGTGCCAGCAGTTTCCCCCGACAGGGCCTGAACACTGAAGCTTTCTTT.

The rearrangement uses TRBV15 and TRBJ1-4; D is uncertain. CDR3 length: 16 amino acids. Germline V gives CDR1 LNHNV, CDR2 YYDKDF (reference sequence). Trimming shortened V by 3 bases and J by 3 bases, and 14 bases separated the two germline ends. The CDR3 sequence is CATSRGGPEPNEKLFF. The CDR3 region has the DNA TGTGCCACCAGCAGGGGCGGTCCAGAACCTAATGAAAAACTGTTTTTT. Looking up the rest from reference TRBV15 and TRBJ1-4 gives the full variable domain: DAMVIQNPRYQVTQFGKPVTLSCSQTLNHNVMYWYQQKSSQAPKLLFHYYDKDFNNEADTPDNFQSRRPNTSFCFLDIRSPGLGDTAMYLCATSRGGPEPNEKLFFGSGTQLSVL.

The V call is TRBV3-1 (or the pseudogene TRBV3-2), the J call TRBJ1-6, with D possibly matching TRBD1 (5 bases). The length of the CDR3 is 14 residues. V lost 1 base, J lost 15 bases, and 16 bases lay in between. From germline, CDR1 is LGHDT and CDR2 YNNKEL (reference sequence). CDR3 in DNA: TGTGCCAGCAGCCAAGCTCCCGTTAACAGGAACCTCCACTTT. It encodes CASSQAPVNRNLHF.

J is TRBJ2-1 and V is TRBV4-2; 8 nucleotides line up with TRBD2. Germline trimming cut 0 bases from V and 4 bases from J; bases unmatched to any gene: 5. The CDR3 totals 16 residues. The germline V gene encodes CDR1 LGHNA and CDR2 YNFKEQ. CDR3 amino acids: CASSQDTSGQYNEQFF. CDR3 sequence (DNA): TGTGCCAGCAGCCAAGATACTAGCGGCCAGTACAATGAGCAGTTCTTC.

V usage is TRBV21-1 and J usage is TRBJ2-4; TRBD2 is the table's D call and was not checked against the DNA. TRBV21-1 is a pseudogene. The CDR3 consists of 16 residues. CDR3: CASSTGGTCAKNIQYF. Written as DNA, the CDR3 is TGTGCCAGCAGCACGGGGGGTACCTGCGCCAAAAACATTCAGTACTTC.

The rearrangement uses TRBV19 and TRBJ2-1, with D possibly TRBD2 on 6 matching bases. The CDR3 runs to 13 residues. Germline loops: CDR1 LNHDA, CDR2 SQIVND (reference sequence). V lost 5 bases, J lost 6 bases, and 11 bases lay in between. The CDR3 bases are TGTGCCAGTAGTCCCCTGGGGGGCAATGAGCAGTTCTTC. Amino acids: CASSPLGGNEQFF.

This chain links TRBV30 with TRBJ2-7; TRBD1 or TRBD2 may be the D gene (6 bases each). Germline CDR1 GTSNPN, CDR2 SVGIG (reference sequence). V was pared by 3 bases and J by 7 bases, with 16 bases between. CDR3 size: 13 residues. The CDR3 DNA reads as TGTGCCTGGAGAGGGCCAGGGGCGGGGGAGCAGTACTTC. Protein: CAWRGPGAGEQYF.

The CDR3 spells CASSVGTGGYEQYF. The CDR3, as DNA: TGTGCCAGCAGTGTCGGGACAGGGGGATACGAGCAGTACTTC. The J gene is TRBJ2-7, the V gene TRBV27; the match to TRBD1 covers 11 bases. The CDR3 extends over 14 amino acids. The germline gives CDR1 MNHEY, CDR2 SMNVEV (reference sequence). J was trimmed by 4 bases and V by 5 bases; bases with no gene match: 4.

The chain employs TRBV7-3 and TRBJ2-1; 13 positions agree with TRBD2. Germline trimming cut 5 bases from V and 4 bases from J; bases unmatched to any gene: 2. The CDR3 length is 15 residues. CDR1 and CDR2 from the germline V gene are SGHTA and FQGTGA. CDR3 coding DNA: TGTGCCAGCAGCACGGGACTAGCGGGATACAATGAGCAGTTCTTC. Translating gives CASSTGLAGYNEQFF.

V gene TRBV5-4 combines with J gene TRBJ2-5; no definite D call. The CDR3 loop spans 14 amino acids. CDR1 and CDR2 (germline): SGHNT, YYREEE (reference sequence). V shed 2 bases and J shed 1 base, with 9 bases lying between them. The DNA of the CDR3 is TGTGCCAGCAGCTTAGGTGGCAGCCAAGAGACCCAGTACTTC. It yields the protein CASSLGGSQETQYF.

The rearrangement links TRBV28 to TRBJ1-2; 8 bases line up with TRBD1. This CDR3 spans 14 amino acids. Germline V lookup: CDR1 MDHEN, CDR2 SYDVKM. V was pared by 6 bases and J by 8 bases, with 11 bases of the junction left unmatched. This chain's CDR3 is CASSSYQGAIGYTF. CDR3 bases: TGTGCCAGCAGCTCTTACCAGGGGGCTATCGGCTACACCTTC.

The chain employs TRBV28 and TRBJ1-2, with TRBD1 matching over 8 bases. Germline trimming cut 4 bases from V and 6 bases from J; bases unmatched to any gene: 7. Germline CDR1 MDHEN, CDR2 SYDVKM. The CDR3 runs 14 residues. The CDR3 bases are TGTGCCAGCAGTTCGACAGGGGATGTTCATGGCTACACCTTC. This translates into CASSSTGDVHGYTF.

The V call is TRBV19, the J call TRBJ1-5; TRBD1 matches at 8 bases. The CDR3 sequence is 13 residues long. With V trimmed by 7 bases and J by 3 bases, 2 bases remained unmatched. Germline-derived CDR1 and CDR2 are LNHDA and SQIVND (reference sequence). The CDR3 loop reads CASKDRDNQPQHF. The CDR3 DNA follows: TGTGCCAGTAAGGACAGGGACAATCAGCCCCAGCATTTT. Supplemented by reference TRBV19 and TRBJ1-5, the full variable domain reads DGGITQSPKYLFRKEGQNVTLSCEQNLNHDAMYWYRQDPGQGLRLIYYSQIVNDFQKGDIAEGYSVSREKKESFPLTVTSAQKNPTAFYLCASKDRDNQPQHFGDGTRLSIL.